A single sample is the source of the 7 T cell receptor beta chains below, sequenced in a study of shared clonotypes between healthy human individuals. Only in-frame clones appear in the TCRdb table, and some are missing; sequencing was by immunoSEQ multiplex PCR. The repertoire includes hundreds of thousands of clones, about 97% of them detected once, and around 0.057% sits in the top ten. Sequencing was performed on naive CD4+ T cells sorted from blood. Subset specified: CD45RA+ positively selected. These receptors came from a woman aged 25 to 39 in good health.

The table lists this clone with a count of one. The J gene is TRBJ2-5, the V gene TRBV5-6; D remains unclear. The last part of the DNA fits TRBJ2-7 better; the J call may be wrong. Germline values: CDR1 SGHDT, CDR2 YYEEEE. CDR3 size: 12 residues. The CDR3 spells CASSSSSYEQYF. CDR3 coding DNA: TGTGCCAGCAGCTCGAGCTCCTACGAGCAGTACTTC.

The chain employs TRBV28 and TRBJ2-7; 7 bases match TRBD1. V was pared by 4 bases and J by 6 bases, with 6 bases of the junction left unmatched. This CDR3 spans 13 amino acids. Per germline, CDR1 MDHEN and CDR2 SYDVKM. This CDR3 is CASSYPGQREQYF. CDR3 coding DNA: TGTGCCAGCAGTTACCCGGGACAGCGCGAGCAGTACTTC.

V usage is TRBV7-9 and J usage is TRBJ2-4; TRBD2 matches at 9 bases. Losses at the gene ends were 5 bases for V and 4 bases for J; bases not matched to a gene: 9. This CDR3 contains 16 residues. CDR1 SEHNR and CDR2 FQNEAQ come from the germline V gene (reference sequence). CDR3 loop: CASSAQGGLAKNIQYF. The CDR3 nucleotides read TGTGCCAGCAGCGCCCAGGGCGGACTAGCGAAAAACATTCAGTACTTC.

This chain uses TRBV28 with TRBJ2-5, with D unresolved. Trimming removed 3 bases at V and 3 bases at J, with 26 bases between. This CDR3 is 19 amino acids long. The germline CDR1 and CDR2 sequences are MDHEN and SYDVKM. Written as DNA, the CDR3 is TGTGCCAGCAGTTTTTTCGCGCCCCGGACCTCAAACGAGAAAGAGACCCAGTACTTC. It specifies CASSFFAPRTSNEKETQYF.

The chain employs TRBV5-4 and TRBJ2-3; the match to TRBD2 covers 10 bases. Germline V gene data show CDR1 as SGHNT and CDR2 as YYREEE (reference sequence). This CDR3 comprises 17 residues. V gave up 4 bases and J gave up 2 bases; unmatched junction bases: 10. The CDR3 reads CASSRTSGSYNTDTQYF. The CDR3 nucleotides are TGTGCCAGCAGCCGGACTAGCGGAAGTTACAACACAGATACGCAGTATTTT.

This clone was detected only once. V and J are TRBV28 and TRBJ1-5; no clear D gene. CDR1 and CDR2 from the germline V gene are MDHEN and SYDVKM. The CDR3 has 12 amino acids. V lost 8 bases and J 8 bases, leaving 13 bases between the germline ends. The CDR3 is CASRESREPQHF. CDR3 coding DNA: TGTGCCAGCCGGGAAAGTAGGGAGCCCCAGCATTTT.

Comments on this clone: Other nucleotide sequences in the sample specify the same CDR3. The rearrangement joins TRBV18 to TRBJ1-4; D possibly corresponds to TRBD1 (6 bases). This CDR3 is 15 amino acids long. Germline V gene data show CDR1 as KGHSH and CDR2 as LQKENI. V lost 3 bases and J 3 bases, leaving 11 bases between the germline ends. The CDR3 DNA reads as TGTGCCAGCTCACCCAGGGGACAACCTAATGAAAAACTGTTTTTT. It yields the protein CASSPRGQPNEKLFF.